The clone carrying this T cell receptor beta chain appeared a few times. Its antigen is not known. The data derive from a study of cytomegalovirus exposure and HLA in healthy donors. Study details: Researchers previously reported finding 100 million or so unique TCR beta sequences from 150 million to 200 million T cells.

It was with 60 Vbeta and 13 Jbeta primers that the PCR ran. TCRdb's table, derived via immunoSEQ multiplex PCR, lists solely in-frame clones and lacks some. The table lists 90,000 to 150,000 clones, about 73% of them singletons. Study conclusions and caveats: Across HLA loci, a later analysis found differing TCR association rates, with DRB1 most and HLA-C fewest. In a later analysis, at a false discovery rate of 0.05, under 20,000 TCR beta sequences were associated with HLA alleles. The authors confirmed in vitro that a few CMV-associated chains were specific for CMV antigens.

From germline, CDR1 is SGHRS and CDR2 YFSETQ. V lost 0 bases to trimming and J lost 0 bases; unmatched junction nucleotides: 8. The CDR3 is 17 residues long. Sequenced material: PBMCs. The chain has TRBV5-1 and TRBJ1-1, with 7 bases identical to TRBD1. The clonotype was recovered from a woman aged 25 to 39 in good health and CMV-seropositive. The CDR3 nucleotides are TGCGCCAGCAGCTTGGCCCCCGGAGGACAGGTGAACACTGAAGCTTTCTTT. This translates into CASSLAPGGQVNTEAFF.